What follows are 28 T cell receptor beta chains derived from one specimen sequenced in a study of T-cell reconstitution after alpha-beta-depleted transplantation in children. Using unique molecular identifiers, the investigators prepared the TCRbeta library. MiXCR was run by TCRdb on the PCR reads, yielding one entry per CDR3 protein. The table includes hundreds of thousands of distinct CDR3 sequences, roughly 13% detected once. The starting material was PBMCs, mostly from graft donor cells, obtained 360 days after TCRalphabeta/CD19-depleted stem cell transplant. These receptors all come from a male patient younger than 18 who had a stem cell transplant for acute myeloid leukemia, so the T cells may come from the graft donor.

This clonotype was observed a few times. V and J are TRBV28 and TRBJ1-2; unclear D gene. V dropped 6 bases and J dropped 2 bases, with 7 bases sitting between them. The length of the CDR3 is 12 residues. Germline V gives CDR1 MDHEN, CDR2 SYDVKM. In nucleotides, the CDR3 is TGTGCCAGCAGAGTAGGAAACTATGGCTACACCTTC. It encodes CASRVGNYGYTF.

This clonotype has just a few counts. The chain uses TRBV30 and TRBJ2-1; possible D gene TRBD2, 6 bases. This CDR3 spans 15 amino acids. V lost 1 base and J 3 bases, leaving 13 bases between the germline ends. Germline V gene lookup returns CDR1 GTSNPN and CDR2 SVGIG (reference sequence). CDR3 nucleotides: TGTGCCTGGAGTGGACTAGGCGGCCACTACAATGAGCAGTTCTTC. Translating gives CAWSGLGGHYNEQFF.

This clonotype was observed once. V gene TRBV6-5 combines with J gene TRBJ2-1; D may be TRBD2 (6 bases). This CDR3 is built from 13 residues. The germline V gene encodes CDR1 MNHEY and CDR2 SVGAGI. Trimming took off 2 bases at V and 10 bases at J, with 12 bases between the two ends. CDR3 DNA sequence: TGTGCCAGCAGTTACCCGGGAGTTAGAGAGCAGTTCTTC. Translated, it gives CASSYPGVREQFF.

In this sample, this clonotype turned up a few times. V and J are TRBV11-2 and TRBJ2-7; a weak D match, TRBD1 (5 bases). Germline loops: CDR1 SGHAT, CDR2 FQNNGV. The CDR3 sequence is 19 residues long. The V gene lost 0 bases and the J gene lost 0 bases, with 21 bases spanning the gap. CDR3 nucleotides: TGTGCCAGCAGCTTAGATCATTCCCTGGCAGGGCATACCTCCTACGAGCAGTACTTC. Translation: CASSLDHSLAGHTSYEQYF.

A few counts support this clonotype. This chain connects TRBV3-1 to TRBJ2-7; TRBD2 matches 12 bases. Germline V gene data show CDR1 as LGHDT and CDR2 as YNNKEL (reference sequence). This CDR3 has 16 amino acids. The V gene end was trimmed by 2 bases and the J gene end by 4 bases; junction bases not matched to a gene: 6. Written as DNA, the CDR3 is TGTGCCAGCAGCCAAACCCCACTAGCGGGGGGTTACGAGCAGTACTTC. Residues: CASSQTPLAGGYEQYF.

The V and J genes are TRBV4-3 and TRBJ2-1; 7 nucleotides line up with TRBD2. The junction had 4 bases not matched to a gene; V was cut back by 1 base and J by 4 bases. The CDR3 is made up of 15 amino acids. Germline CDR1 is LGHNA and CDR2 is YSLEER. In nucleotides, the CDR3 is TGCGCCAGCAGCCAAGGTGCGGGAGTTTACAATGAGCAGTTCTTC. It translates to CASSQGAGVYNEQFF.

Only a few counts were recorded for this clonotype. The chain joins TRBV28 to TRBJ2-1; the D gene is possibly TRBD2 (6 bases). Germline values: CDR1 MDHEN, CDR2 SYDVKM. V was clipped by 6 bases and J by 12 bases, with 12 bases between them. The CDR3 contains 11 residues. CDR3: CASSRGNAQFF. In DNA form, the CDR3 reads TGTGCCAGCAGCCGGGGGAACGCGCAGTTCTTC.

The chain is built from TRBV7-9 and TRBJ1-2, with D possibly TRBD1 on 5 matching bases. V was trimmed by 5 bases and J by 2 bases, leaving 18 bases between them. The germline V gene encodes CDR1 SEHNR and CDR2 FQNEAQ (reference sequence). The CDR3 contains 16 residues. The DNA for the CDR3 is TGTGCCAGCAGCCCAGCGATGGCGGGGCACAACTATGGCTACACCTTC. It is translated as CASSPAMAGHNYGYTF. Full variable domain (outside the CDR3, taken from reference TRBV7-9 and TRBJ1-2): DTGVSQNPRHKITKRGQNVTFRCDPISEHNRLYWYRQTLGQGPEFLTYFQNEAQLEKSRLLSDRFSAERPKGSFSTLEIQRTEQGDSAMYLCASSPAMAGHNYGYTFGSGTRLTVV.

The chain links TRBV12-3 or TRBV12-4 to TRBJ1-4; D is uncertain. The V end lost 5 bases, the J end lost 8 bases, and 6 bases lay between the germline ends. The CDR3 runs to 11 residues. CDR3: CASSLLEKLFF. In DNA form, the CDR3 reads TGTGCCAGCAGTCTACTAGAAAAACTGTTTTTT.

The chain carries TRBV20-1 and TRBJ2-3; 9 bases fit TRBD1. Germline loops: CDR1 DFQATT, CDR2 SNEGSKA (reference sequence). V trimming: 3 bases; J trimming: 4 bases; junction bases outside the gene matches: 8. The CDR3 runs to 15 residues. The CDR3 loop reads CSARHGQGRADTQYF. The CDR3 nucleotides are TGCAGTGCTAGGCATGGACAGGGGCGAGCAGATACGCAGTATTTT.

This clonotype was counted only a few times. The chain uses TRBV28 and TRBJ1-2, with TRBD1 matching 7 bases. The CDR3 has 13 residues. Looked up from germline, CDR1 is MDHEN and CDR2 is SYDVKM. With 6 bases clipped from V and 7 bases from J, the junction kept 8 bases outside the gene matches. In DNA form, the CDR3 reads TGTGCCAGCAGGTTCCCGACAGGGATTGGCTACACCTTC. Its protein is CASRFPTGIGYTF.

This clonotype was picked up a small number of times. The rearrangement uses TRBV4-1 and TRBJ2-1; a possible D gene is TRBD2 (6 bases). Germline loops: CDR1 MGHRA, CDR2 YSYEKL. CDR3 length equals 15 residues. Between the trimmed V and J ends, which lost 7 bases and 4 bases, there was a span of 17 bases. The CDR3 region is CASNSGDPRYNEQFF. In DNA, the CDR3 is TGCGCCAGCAACTCGGGAGACCCCAGGTACAATGAGCAGTTCTTC.

This clonotype was picked up a small number of times. This chain connects TRBV29-1 to TRBJ2-3, with 10 bases lining up with TRBD2. The length of the CDR3 is 15 residues. CDR1 SQVTM and CDR2 ANQGSEA come from the germline V gene. V shed 6 bases and J 1 base; nucleotides not matched to a gene: 7. In DNA, the CDR3 is TGCAGCGTGCGTGGTGGGACTAGCGGCACAGATACGCAGTATTTT. This encodes CSVRGGTSGTDTQYF.

This clonotype was counted a few times. This chain joins TRBV2 and TRBJ1-1; TRBD1 agrees at 7 bases. The CDR3 consists of 15 residues. Per the germline V gene, CDR1 is SNHLY and CDR2 is FYNNEI. V lost 6 bases to trimming and J lost 0 bases; unmatched junction nucleotides: 7. The CDR3 region is CASRDRFLMNTEAFF. The CDR3 DNA sequence: TGTGCCAGCAGGGACAGGTTCCTCATGAACACTGAAGCTTTCTTT.

V usage is TRBV18 and J usage is TRBJ2-7; 7 nucleotides agree with TRBD2. Germline values: CDR1 KGHSH, CDR2 LQKENI. This CDR3 has 14 residues. After removal of 2 bases from V and 6 bases from J, the junction contained 7 bases not matched to a gene. CDR3 sequence: CASSPVRREFEQYF. In nucleotides, the CDR3 is TGTGCCAGCTCACCAGTGCGGCGGGAGTTCGAGCAGTACTTC.

This clonotype showed up just a few times. The chain has TRBV4-3 and TRBJ1-1; no clear D. Germline CDR1 LGHNA, CDR2 YSLEER. The V end lost 3 bases, the J end lost 4 bases, and 12 bases lay between the germline ends. There are 14 residues in the CDR3. CDR3 sequence reads: CASSQSGLSTEAFF. CDR3 sequence (DNA): TGCGCCAGCAGCCAGTCCGGACTTTCCACTGAAGCTTTCTTT.

This clonotype showed up many times. The rearrangement joins TRBV6-2 or TRBV6-3 to TRBJ2-7, with a possible D match to TRBD2 (6 bases). The V end lost 7 bases, the J end lost 3 bases, and 16 bases lay between the germline ends. The CDR3 runs 14 residues. The germline gives CDR1 MNHEY, CDR2 SVGEGT. In DNA form, the CDR3 reads TGTGCCAGCACCCACTGGGGGGACCTCTACGAGCAGTACTTC. The encoded protein is CASTHWGDLYEQYF.

This clonotype was seen only once. The genes are TRBV15 and TRBJ1-5, with TRBD1 matching 8 bases. CDR1 is LNHNV and CDR2 is YYDKDF in the germline V gene (reference sequence). The ends lost 9 bases at V and 4 bases at J; junction bases unmatched: 11. This CDR3 is built from 15 residues. This chain's CDR3 is CATKPDRGGNQPQHF. The CDR3 DNA sequence: TGTGCCACTAAACCCGACAGGGGCGGAAATCAGCCCCAGCATTTT. The full variable domain, rest sourced from reference TRBV15 and TRBJ1-5, is DAMVIQNPRYQVTQFGKPVTLSCSQTLNHNVMYWYQQKSSQAPKLLFHYYDKDFNNEADTPDNFQSRRPNTSFCFLDIRSPGLGDTAMYLCATKPDRGGNQPQHFGDGTRLSIL.

V usage is TRBV5-6 and J usage is TRBJ2-2, with 10 nucleotides matching TRBD1. The CDR3 sequence is 17 residues long. Germline CDR1 and CDR2: SGHDT and YYEEEE. With V trimmed by 1 base and J by 5 bases, 8 bases remained unmatched. CDR3 residues: CASSLTWDRGRTGELFF. CDR3 sequence (DNA): TGTGCCAGCAGCTTGACATGGGACAGGGGTAGAACCGGGGAGCTGTTTTTT.

This clonotype was picked up a small number of times. The rearrangement uses TRBV28 and TRBJ2-3, with D perhaps matching TRBD1 or TRBD2 (6 bases each). Germline V lookup: CDR1 MDHEN, CDR2 SYDVKM. The CDR3 extends over 16 amino acids. The ends were cut back, 4 bases at V and 6 bases at J, with 20 bases in the middle. The CDR3, as DNA: TGTGCCAGCAGTTCCCTCTTCGGGGGCGGATTGGATACGCAGTATTTT. It codes for CASSSLFGGGLDTQYF.

This clonotype was recorded a few times. The chain links TRBV20-1 to TRBJ2-5; unclear D gene. The CDR3 is 14 amino acids. Germline values: CDR1 DFQATT, CDR2 SNEGSKA (reference sequence). V was trimmed by 5 bases and J by 5 bases, leaving 18 bases between them. The CDR3 region has the DNA TGCAGTGCTTTCCTCCAGTCAACGTGGGAGACCCAGTACTTC. This sequence encodes CSAFLQSTWETQYF.

For the CDR3, the DNA is TGTGCCAGCAGCCCACTGACAGGGATCTACGAGCAGTACTTC. Residues: CASSPLTGIYEQYF. J is TRBJ2-7 and V is TRBV7-2, with 7 bases identical to TRBD1. The CDR3 is 14 amino acids. Germline assignment: CDR1 SGHTA and CDR2 FQGNSA. The junction had 7 bases not matched to a gene; V was cut back by 5 bases and J by 3 bases.

This clonotype showed up just a few times. The chain carries TRBV7-8 and TRBJ2-1; 8 nucleotides match TRBD1. The J segment lost 2 bases and the V segment lost 3 bases, leaving 6 bases of the junction unmatched. Germline V CDR1 and CDR2: SGHVS, FQNEAQ. The CDR3 runs 16 residues. The DNA of the CDR3 is TGTGCCAGCAGCTTGGTCAGGGGGCTCCCCTACAATGAGCAGTTCTTC. As protein: CASSLVRGLPYNEQFF.

The chain recombines TRBV7-2 with TRBJ2-5, with D possibly being TRBD2 (5 bases). The CDR3 is 12 amino acids. CDR1 is SGHTA and CDR2 is FQGNSA in the germline V gene. Deletions cut 10 bases from V and 5 bases from J, with 14 bases between. The CDR3 sequence: CATRGAKETQYF. The CDR3, as DNA: TGTGCCACCCGGGGAGCAAAGGAGACCCAGTACTTC.

Ten or more counts support this clonotype. The V call is TRBV29-1, the J call TRBJ2-2, with 10 positions matching TRBD1. The CDR3 length is 16 residues. V gave up 6 bases and J gave up 2 bases; unmatched junction bases: 9. Germline CDR1 reads SQVTM; CDR2 reads ANQGSEA. The CDR3, as DNA: TGCAGCGTCCGGATGGGGACAGGGGCCAACACCGGGGAGCTGTTTTTT. Its translation is CSVRMGTGANTGELFF.

This clonotype was counted between two and nine times. The V gene is TRBV20-1, the J gene TRBJ2-3, with 8 bases that match TRBD2. CDR3 length: 15 amino acids. V dropped 1 base and J dropped 5; count of bases not matched to a gene: 8. CDR1 is DFQATT, CDR2 SNEGSKA, per germline (reference sequence). The CDR3 nucleotides are TGCAGTGCTAGAGCGTCCGGGACTAGGGTAGATACGCAGTATTTT. This encodes CSARASGTRVDTQYF.

The chain links TRBV7-8 to TRBJ2-1, with D perhaps TRBD2 (7 bases). This CDR3 is 16 amino acids long. V shed 1 base and J shed 5 bases, with 15 bases lying between them. Looked up from germline, CDR1 is SGHVS and CDR2 is FQNEAQ. CDR3 sequence: CASSLGSAGADNEQFF. CDR3 DNA sequence: TGTGCCAGCAGCTTAGGGTCGGCGGGGGCAGACAATGAGCAGTTCTTC.

The table lists this clonotype with many counts. Compared with germline, one end of the junction differs, possibly owing to a read error. The rearrangement joins TRBV7-7 to TRBJ2-3; D not certain. The germline V gene has CDR1 SSHAT and CDR2 FNYEAQ (reference sequence). The CDR3 totals 14 residues. DNA of the CDR3: TGTGCTAGCAGCTTAGGGCTACTGGGGGATACGCAGTATTTT. Amino acids: CASSLGLLGDTQYF.